This T cell receptor (beta chain) stems from a study of cytomegalovirus exposure and HLA in healthy donors. Study as a whole: A subsequent analysis stated that the roughly 120 validation repertoires were run on the same platform as the 650 to 850 first-cohort repertoires.

Germline-derived CDR1 and CDR2 are MNHEY and SMNVEV (reference sequence). Deletions cut 9 bases from V and 3 bases from J, with 15 bases between. The CDR3 is 13 amino acids. Libraries were prepared by immunoSEQ multiplex PCR; TCRdb keeps only in-frame clonotypes and omits some of them. The repertoire holds about 70,000 clones, with over 85% as singletons. Turning to this clone: Its antigen is currently unknown.

The study, taken as a whole, reports: Both high specificity and high sensitivity reportedly marked the classifier's diagnosis of cytomegalovirus status. Some public TCRs appeared in many individuals, while most sequences were rare. Altogether, more than 150 TCR beta chains were recorded as cytomegalovirus-associated.

The clonotype comes from a young man in good health and CMV-seropositive. The sample was PBMCs. The chain carries TRBV27 and TRBJ2-7, with a tentative D call TRBD1 (6 bases). CDR3 in amino acids: CASPDRPDYEQYF. The CDR3 DNA sequence: TGTGCCAGTCCGGACAGACCGGACTACGAGCAGTACTTC.